The text below deals with one TCR beta chain. Its specific antigen is unknown. The record has no base qualities; no much larger clone is one base away. The donors were healthy, HIV-negative adults with no recently reported acute infections or vaccinations. Every donor was a Caucasian adult living in Nashville, Tennessee, USA. CD4+ T cells were enriched by magnetic negative selection, after which naive cells were positively selected on CD45RA and the negative fraction was taken as the memory subset. Blood was obtained by leukapheresis, after which PBMCs were separated by Ficoll-Histopaque density gradient centrifugation and cryopreserved in liquid nitrogen vapor phase. Analytical flow cytometry was used to check the purity and quantity of each magnetically sorted T cell population. Each sorted fraction had its genomic DNA isolated and then quantified by UV absorbance on a Nanodrop 2000c. Using the deep immunoSEQ assay, TCR CDR3 regions were amplified from genomic DNA by multiplex PCR. Extracted genomic DNA from each cell subset was distributed evenly across all wells of several immunoSEQ 96-well plates, and each plate was treated as a replicate. For sorted subsets, 200 to 250 ng of genomic DNA, equivalent to 30,000 or so T cell genomes, went into each replicate PCR. Purified libraries were quantified with a Qubit 3.0 fluorometer, sized on a Bioanalyzer 2100, and re-quantified with the KAPA Library Quantification kit. Each immunoSEQ 96-well plate was sequenced on its own single-read 150-cycle Illumina NextSeq 550 flow cell. Processing in the source paper ran as follows. The immunoSEQ output contained only junctional sequences without quality scores, so filtering could not match that applied to full-length reads. To assign V/J genes and CDR3, sequences were annotated against IMGT germline references using PyIR, a Python wrapper for IgBLAST v1.9. Reads were removed for weak V/J assignments (E-value above 1e-6), missing CDR3, stop codons, out-of-frame junctions, or ambiguous translated residues. V3J clonotypes were defined as sequences sharing the same inferred V gene, J gene, and CDR3 amino acid sequence. To compute the percentage overlap between repertoires, the number of shared unique clonotypes was divided by the size of the smaller repertoire. Three approaches were used to assess repertoire richness: RTK rarefaction, the Chao1 estimator, and Recon v2.1 estimates of unobserved clonotypes. Generation probabilities were computed with OLGA for all TCRbeta clonotypes obtained by the gDNA method from four donors. In its TCRdb copy, this immuneACCESS table keeps in-frame sequences only and misses some clones. Where compared with another copy, unresolved V genes explain less than half of these, and the others have no known cause. V and J calls plus clone size are reproduced from that table; the DNA served to infer D and trimming. This sample lists about 980,000 clones; approximately 76% were detected once. The ten most abundant clones make up around 1.4% of the sample.

This specimen belongs to a study of shared clonotypes between healthy human individuals (TCRdb year 2020). A note on the overall study: Two women and a few men aged 18 to 49 years were included in the cohort. Leukapheresis yielded between about 0.9 and 8.9 billion PBMCs per donor. For each donor, CD4 naive and CD4 memory were each run on three plates, CD8 naive on two plates, and CD8 memory on one plate. The study deeply sequenced blood TCR repertoires of several healthy adults to estimate repertoire size and the extent of clonotype sharing between individuals. Different laboratories and diverse techniques were used to prepare libraries and sequence TCR repertoires, to increase sequencing depth and limit assay-specific biases.

The full study reports these points: Compared with non-shared clonotypes, clonotypes shared by all four sorted-subset donors had higher generation probabilities. Naive subsets generally had larger estimated clonotype richness than memory subsets. The small number of donors limited the genetic and exposure-history diversity represented. Rarefaction of sorted-subset datasets indicated incomplete sequencing despite the large sequencing depth. Sampling was limited to blood, and TCR repertoires in tissue likely differ from TCR repertoires in blood. Around 5.4% of naive CD4, 3.5% of naive CD8, roughly 2.4% of memory CD4, and 0.35% to 0.5% of memory CD8 clonotypes were shared across a few donors. Pairwise subsampling indicated that sequencing depth was expected to affect the degree of clonotype sharing among donors.

The CDR3 sequence holds 16 residues, the cysteine and phenylalanine included. Only the CDR3 portion is preserved as DNA: 48 bases, with reading frame beginning at the first base. Trimming leaves V shorter by 3 bases and J shorter by 4 bases, with the junction holding 5 bases beyond the gene matches. From a lookup of the germline V gene, CDR1 and CDR2 are MGHDK and SYGVNS. The TCR sequence derives from a young man in good health. The chain is made from TRBV25-1 and TRBJ2-2; TRBD2 agrees with 10 junctional bases. The sample consisted of memory CD4+ T cells sorted from blood. Per the publication, the cell subset or site label means: CD45RA-negative fraction. The CDR3: CASSDVRTSGTGELFF. The bases are TGTGCCAGCAGTGATGTCCGGACTAGCGGCACCGGGGAGCTGTTTTTT. The full variable domain, with segments outside the CDR3 supplied by the reference TRBV25-1 and TRBJ2-2 proteins, appears as EADIYQTPRYLVIGTGKKITLECSQTMGHDKMYWYQQDPGMELHLIHYSYGVNSTEKGDLSSESTVSRIRTEHFPLTLESARPSHTSQYLCASSDVRTSGTGELFFGEGSRLTVL.